These 21 T cell receptor beta chains originate from one sample sequenced in a study of T cells in Graves' hyperthyroidism and ophthalmopathy. Researchers amplified the TCR beta CDR3 regions from RNA transcripts. The HTBI primer set drove a first-round RT-PCR of the TCR CDR3. Each CDR3 protein is one row after TCRdb ran MiXCR on the multiplex PCR reads. The profile shows about 520,000 distinct CDR3 sequences, approximately 25% of them singletons. Material for sequencing was blood. These TCRs come from a woman aged 25-40 years with Graves' ophthalmopathy.

The chain recombines TRBV12-3 or TRBV12-4 with TRBJ1-3; 7 positions match TRBD1. V lost 6 bases to trimming and J lost 5 bases; unmatched junction nucleotides: 4. This CDR3 is built from 13 residues. The CDR3 DNA follows: TGTGCCAGCAGCTGGACAGGACGAAACACCATATATTTT. It is translated as CASSWTGRNTIYF.

Comment on this clonotype: A read error may explain this, as a much larger clone is one base away. This chain connects TRBV3-1 to TRBJ2-5; no clear D. Germline loops: CDR1 LGHDT, CDR2 YNNKEL (reference sequence). This CDR3 is built from 11 residues. V was clipped by 1 base and J by 7 bases, with 4 bases between them. DNA of the CDR3: TGTGCCAGCAGCCAAGTGGGGACCCAGTACTTC. As protein: CASSQVGTQYF.

The chain employs TRBV12-5 and TRBJ2-5; weak D call: TRBD2 (6 bases). CDR1 LGHNT and CDR2 FRNRAP come from the germline V gene. The germline V and J ends were trimmed by 6 bases and 5 bases, with 28 bases remaining between them. The CDR3 covers 18 residues. The CDR3 spells CASGPNKGLPIWDETQYF. The CDR3, as DNA: TGTGCTAGTGGACCAAACAAGGGACTCCCGATTTGGGACGAGACCCAGTACTTC.

In this sample, this clonotype turned up many times. This sequence joins TRBV7-2 and TRBJ2-7; D uncertain. Trimming took off 5 bases at V and 2 bases at J, with 10 bases between the two ends. This CDR3 has 13 residues. CDR1 SGHTA and CDR2 FQGNSA come from the germline V gene. The CDR3, as DNA: TGTGCCAGCAGCCCTCCGGCAGCCTACGAGCAGTACTTC. It specifies CASSPPAAYEQYF.

This clonotype has ten or more counts. CDR3 residues: CASSYSWGELFF. The CDR3 nucleotides read TGTGCCAGCAGTTACAGTTGGGGGGAGCTGTTTTTT. This chain joins TRBV6-2 or TRBV6-3 and TRBJ2-2; D ambiguous. This CDR3 is 12 amino acids long. The V end was cut by 2 bases, the J end by 8 bases, with 6 bases between. The germline CDR1 and CDR2 sequences are MNHEY and SVGEGT.

The rearrangement links TRBV5-1 to TRBJ2-5, with 10 bases lining up with TRBD2. The CDR3 is 17 amino acids. Per the germline V gene, CDR1 is SGHRS and CDR2 is YFSETQ. V lost 9 bases, J lost 3 bases, and 17 bases stayed unmatched. This CDR3 is CATTPGIAGGFEETQYF. For the CDR3, the DNA is TGCGCCACCACACCGGGGATAGCGGGGGGTTTTGAAGAGACCCAGTACTTC.

This clonotype was observed at least ten times. The chain is built from TRBV11-2 and TRBJ2-7; TRBD2 matches 9 bases. Losses at the gene ends were 4 bases for V and 0 bases for J; bases not matched to a gene: 7. The V gene's germline CDR1 is SGHAT and CDR2 FQNNGV. The CDR3 length is 16 residues. The CDR3 DNA reads TGTGCCAGCAGCTCCCTTCTAGCGGGGAGCTCCTACGAGCAGTACTTC. It is translated as CASSSLLAGSSYEQYF.

CDR3 residues: CAWRRDSGNTIYF. In nucleotides, the CDR3 is TGTGCCTGGAGGCGCGACTCTGGAAACACCATATATTTT. The chain links TRBV30 to TRBJ1-3, with D uncertain. Trimming cost V 3 bases and J 0 bases, with 6 bases left between them. The CDR3 contains 13 residues. CDR1 is GTSNPN and CDR2 is SVGIG in the germline V gene (reference sequence).

This clonotype occurred many times. This chain links TRBV18 with TRBJ1-2; TRBD1 matches at 7 bases. V dropped 3 bases and J dropped 13; count of bases not matched to a gene: 14. CDR3 length: 14 amino acids. Germline CDR1 and CDR2: KGHSH and LQKENI. The CDR3 nucleotides read TGTGCCAGCTCACCTACCCGGACAGGCGGTTTACTCACCTTC. It yields the protein CASSPTRTGGLLTF.

A few counts support this clonotype. The rearrangement joins TRBV12-3 or TRBV12-4 to TRBJ1-5, with 7 bases fitting TRBD1. The CDR3 runs 16 residues. V shed 3 bases, J shed 2 bases, and the junction held 7 bases outside the gene matches. This CDR3 is CASSFETGSGNQPQHF. The CDR3 coding sequence is TGTGCCAGCAGTTTTGAGACAGGGAGTGGCAATCAGCCCCAGCATTTT.

This clonotype has ten or more counts. A read error is likely, as this CDR3 ends without the conserved phenylalanine or tryptophan. The gene calls are TRBV7-8 and TRBJ2-7; 9 positions match TRBD1. Germline assignment: CDR1 SGHVS and CDR2 FQNEAQ. The J segment lost 5 bases and the V segment lost 4 bases, leaving 12 bases of the junction unmatched. This CDR3 contains 16 residues. The CDR3 DNA is TGTGCCAGCAGCTCCTGGGTGGGACAGGGCACCAACGAGCAGTACCTC. Its translation: CASSSWVGQGTNEQYL.

This clonotype was recorded at least ten times. The chain recombines TRBV9 with TRBJ2-7; perhaps TRBD2 as D (6 bases). The V gene's germline CDR1 is SGDLS and CDR2 YYNGEE. V lost 0 bases, J lost 0 bases, and 19 bases lay in between. This CDR3 comprises 18 residues. Here the CDR3 reads CASSVDYGTPIPSYEQYF. The DNA of the CDR3 is TGTGCCAGCAGCGTAGATTATGGGACTCCTATTCCCTCCTACGAGCAGTACTTC. The variable domain in full, completed from reference TRBV9 and TRBJ2-7, reads DSGVTQTPKHLITATGQRVTLRCSPRSGDLSVYWYQQSLDQGLQFLIQYYNGEERAKGNILERFSAQQFPDLHSELNLSSLELGDSALYFCASSVDYGTPIPSYEQYFGPGTRLTVT.

A single count supports this clonotype. The V gene is TRBV6-5, the J gene TRBJ2-7; 11 bases agree with TRBD2. Germline V gene sequence: CDR1 MNHEY, CDR2 SVGAGI. This CDR3 region has 16 residues. Germline trimming cut 5 bases from V and 2 bases from J; bases unmatched to any gene: 8. CDR3 DNA sequence: TGTGCCAGCAGTCACCCCCCTAGCGGGGGGCCCTACGAGCAGTACTTC. Translated, it gives CASSHPPSGGPYEQYF.

This clonotype was seen more than once but under ten times. This chain joins TRBV7-3 and TRBJ2-2; the D is unclear. V lost 4 bases and J 4 bases, leaving 7 bases between the germline ends. The CDR3 has 13 residues. Germline V gene data show CDR1 as SGHTA and CDR2 as FQGTGA. The CDR3 DNA reads TGTGCCAGCAGCTGGCAAGGCACCGGGGAGCTGTTTTTT. Amino acids: CASSWQGTGELFF. Variable domain in full (rest from reference TRBV7-3 and TRBJ2-2): GAGVSQTPSNKVTEKGKYVELRCDPISGHTALYWYRQSLGQGPEFLIYFQGTGAADDSGLPNDRFFAVRPEGSVSTLKIQRTERGDSAVYLCASSWQGTGELFFGEGSRLTVL.

This clonotype was counted ten times or more. This chain joins TRBV24-1 and TRBJ1-2, with TRBD1 as a possible D gene (6 bases). The CDR3 sequence is 14 residues long. The germline CDR1 and CDR2 sequences are KGHDR and SFDVKD. V was trimmed by 5 bases and J by 3 bases, leaving 12 bases between them. In DNA form, the CDR3 reads TGTGCCACCAGTGCGACAGGCTCTTACTATGGCTACACCTTC. This codes for CATSATGSYYGYTF.

This clonotype occurred many times. The chain carries TRBV4-3 and TRBJ1-2; 12 bases fit TRBD1. CDR3 length: 17 amino acids. The trim removed 3 bases at V and 8 bases at J, leaving 13 bases unmatched. The germline gives CDR1 LGHNA, CDR2 YSLEER. The CDR3 DNA sequence: TGCGCCAGCAGCCAGCTCCCAACCGGGACAGGGGGCAGAGGCTACACCTTC. Translating it yields CASSQLPTGTGGRGYTF.

This clonotype was seen repeatedly, ten times or more. The gene calls are TRBV2 and TRBJ2-2, with D possibly matching TRBD1 (6 bases). The CDR3 consists of 18 residues. V gave up 4 bases and J gave up 4 bases, with 22 bases separating them. Germline V gene lookup returns CDR1 SNHLY and CDR2 FYNNEI. The CDR3 loop is CASSVRSLSDRRTGELFF. The CDR3 DNA reads TGTGCCAGCAGTGTTCGTTCCCTCTCGGACAGACGCACCGGGGAGCTGTTTTTT. Full variable domain (remainder filled in from reference TRBV2 and TRBJ2-2): EPEVTQTPSHQVTQMGQEVILRCVPISNHLYFYWYRQILGQKVEFLVSFYNNEISEKSEIFDDQFSVERPDGSNFTLKIRSTKLEDSAMYFCASSVRSLSDRRTGELFFGEGSRLTVL.

The gene calls are TRBV6-5 and TRBJ2-5; TRBD2 might be the D (5 bases). Deletions cut 4 bases from V and 5 bases from J, with 17 bases between. Germline V gene lookup returns CDR1 MNHEY and CDR2 SVGAGI. The CDR3 runs to 15 residues. This CDR3 is CASSSPTRTRETQYF. CDR3 in DNA: TGTGCCAGCAGTTCCCCAACTAGAACACGGGAGACCCAGTACTTC.

This clonotype came up a few times. The rearrangement links TRBV4-1 to TRBJ2-5; TRBD2 might be the D (5 bases). The ends were cut back, 4 bases at V and 3 bases at J, with 9 bases in the middle. Per the germline V gene, CDR1 is MGHRA and CDR2 is YSYEKL. This CDR3 has 13 residues. The CDR3 sequence is CASSPPSKETQYF. The CDR3, as DNA: TGCGCCAGCAGCCCGCCTAGCAAAGAGACCCAGTACTTC.

This clonotype was picked up a small number of times. The rearrangement uses TRBV27 and TRBJ1-2; D remains unclear. The CDR3 runs 14 residues. Trimming stripped 2 bases from V and 1 base from J, with 8 bases between. CDR1 is MNHEY, CDR2 SMNVEV, per germline (reference sequence). In nucleotides, the CDR3 is TGTGCCAGCAGTTTAAACAGTAATAACTATGGCTACACCTTC. It encodes CASSLNSNNYGYTF.

This clonotype was seen many times. The V call is TRBV11-1, the J call TRBJ2-2; D remains unclear. The CDR3 runs to 13 residues. Trimming removed 2 bases from V and 5 bases from J, with 6 bases in between. The germline gives CDR1 SGHAT, CDR2 FQDESV (reference sequence). The CDR3 reads CASSLRVTGELFF. For the CDR3, the DNA is TGTGCCAGCAGCTTAAGGGTTACCGGGGAGCTGTTTTTT.